This T cell receptor (beta chain) was identified during a study of blood T cell repertoires in COVID-19. Looking at the study overall: Sample material is recorded as cDNA or gDNA derived from T cells, B-cell-depleted T cells, or PBMCs.

Germline V CDR1 and CDR2: SEHNR, FQNEAQ (reference sequence). The CDR3 sequence is 18 residues long. V lost 1 base to trimming and J lost 0 bases; unmatched junction nucleotides: 9. The age range of participants was about 18 to 89 years, with residence in about two dozen US areas. Original processing notes: Amplifying reference gene primers gave estimates of nucleated cell counts. This table comes from immunoSEQ multiplex PCR, and its TCRdb copy is limited to in-frame clones, with some not included. The V and J calls and the clone size are those of that table, but D and trimming were determined from the DNA. The table has 270,000 or so clones, around 90% seen once.

This TCR derives from a woman between 35 and 50 years old with acute COVID-19. The sequencing sample was made of PBMCs or T cells enriched from blood (not recorded which). V usage is TRBV7-9 and J usage is TRBJ1-2; 9 bases line up with TRBD1. In nucleotides, the CDR3 is TGTGCCAGCAGCTTAGACGGGACAGGGTTTTTCTCTAACTATGGCTACACCTTC. Its protein product is CASSLDGTGFFSNYGYTF.